These 3 T cell receptor beta chains share one sample of origin, sequenced in a study of shared clonotypes between healthy human individuals. This table comes from immunoSEQ multiplex PCR, and its TCRdb copy is limited to in-frame clones, with some not included. The profile shows under 600,000 clones, 95% to 98% of them singletons. CD8 cells classed as naive were CD45RO-negative and positively selected for CCR7, excluding terminally differentiated effector memory CD45RA+ cells. The sequenced sample was naive CD8+ T cells sorted from blood. The receptor source for this set is a man aged 30-40 years in good health.

This chain joins TRBV5-4 and TRBJ1-2, with 10 positions matching TRBD1. The V segment lost 1 base and the J segment 2 bases; nucleotides outside the gene matches: 2. Germline CDR1 reads SGHNT; CDR2 reads YYREEE (reference sequence). The length of the CDR3 is 15 residues. The CDR3 region is CASSLMGQGNYGYTF. CDR3 nucleotide sequence: TGTGCCAGCAGCTTGATGGGACAGGGGAACTATGGCTACACCTTC.

The chain carries TRBV7-9 and TRBJ1-2; the D is unclear. Per the germline V gene, CDR1 is SEHNR and CDR2 is FQNEAQ (reference sequence). Trimming shortened V by 5 bases and J by 8 bases, and 15 bases separated the two germline ends. The CDR3 totals 13 residues. This CDR3 is CASSPPGIYGYTF. The CDR3, as DNA: TGTGCCAGCAGCCCCCCGGGAATATACGGCTACACCTTC.

The V call is TRBV27, the J call TRBJ2-3, with D hard to call. Germline CDR1 is MNHEY and CDR2 is SMNVEV (reference sequence). V lost 2 bases and J lost 3, with 12 bases in between. The CDR3 is 15 residues long. CDR3 amino acids: CASSLVRTLTDTQYF. As DNA, the CDR3 is TGTGCCAGCAGTTTAGTACGGACCCTTACAGATACGCAGTATTTT.